This T cell receptor beta chain was identified during a study of a mutant IDH1 vaccine in newly diagnosed glioma. Study-wide background: Vaccinations were initiated 4-6 weeks following radiotherapy alone, or were given together with temozolomide cycles.

The repertoire was sequenced with immunoSEQ multiplex PCR; TCRdb's copy has only in-frame clones and lacks some. The table lists under 85,000 clones, around 85% of them singletons. Germline CDR1 MNHEY, CDR2 SMNVEV (reference sequence). The CDR3 has 16 residues. The junction had 5 bases not matched to a gene; V was cut back by 1 base and J by 4 bases. Notes on this clone: What it recognizes is unknown.

As for time point: week 23, last vaccination. All doses held 300 ug of mutant IDH1 20-mer peptide, with topical imiquimod. This TCR derives from a woman aged 45-65 years with glioma. The sequencing used PBMCs, collected from a glioma patient whose treatment included an IDH1 peptide vaccine. This chain connects TRBV27 to TRBJ2-1; 9 bases map to TRBD1. The CDR3 here is CASSLLGDRAYNEQFF. In DNA form, the CDR3 reads TGTGCCAGCAGTTTATTAGGGGACAGGGCTTACAATGAGCAGTTCTTC.